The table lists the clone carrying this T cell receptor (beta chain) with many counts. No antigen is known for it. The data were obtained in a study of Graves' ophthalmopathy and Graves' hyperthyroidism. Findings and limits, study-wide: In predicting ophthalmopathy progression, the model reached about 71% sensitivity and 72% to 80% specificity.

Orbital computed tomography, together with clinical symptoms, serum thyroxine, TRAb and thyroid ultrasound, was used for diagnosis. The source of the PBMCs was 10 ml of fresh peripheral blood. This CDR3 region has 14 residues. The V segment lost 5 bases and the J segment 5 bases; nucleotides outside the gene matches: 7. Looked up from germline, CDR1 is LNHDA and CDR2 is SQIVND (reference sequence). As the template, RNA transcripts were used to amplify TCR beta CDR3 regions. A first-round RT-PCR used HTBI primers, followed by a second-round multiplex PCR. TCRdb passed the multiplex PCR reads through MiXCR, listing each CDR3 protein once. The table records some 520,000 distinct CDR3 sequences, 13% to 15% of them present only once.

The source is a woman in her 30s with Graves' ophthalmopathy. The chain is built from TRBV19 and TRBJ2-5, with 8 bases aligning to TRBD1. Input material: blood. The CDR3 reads CASSVGQGRETQYF. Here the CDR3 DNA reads TGTGCCAGTAGTGTCGGACAGGGAAGGGAGACCCAGTACTTC.